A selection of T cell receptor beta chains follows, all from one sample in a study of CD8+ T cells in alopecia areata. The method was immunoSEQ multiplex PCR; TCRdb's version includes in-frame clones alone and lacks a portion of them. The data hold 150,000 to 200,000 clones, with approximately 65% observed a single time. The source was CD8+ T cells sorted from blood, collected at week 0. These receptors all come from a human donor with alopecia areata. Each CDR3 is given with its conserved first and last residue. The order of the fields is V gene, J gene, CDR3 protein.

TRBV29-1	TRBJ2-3	CTLIPLAATDTQYF
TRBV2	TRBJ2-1	CASTLLMSSYNEQFF
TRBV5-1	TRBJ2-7	CASSPYSGFEQYF
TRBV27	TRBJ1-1	CASSSAGFHTEAFF
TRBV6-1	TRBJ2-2	CASSELDITGELFF
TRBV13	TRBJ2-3	CASSSGQVGTDTQYF
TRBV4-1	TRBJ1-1	CASSPPRTAEAFF
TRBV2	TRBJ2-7	CASRGIDSYEQYF
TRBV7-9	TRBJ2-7	CASTRGFGSYEQYF
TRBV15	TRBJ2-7	CATSRDPQGTGGVSGEQYF
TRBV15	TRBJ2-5	CATSRAGDTLYQETQYF
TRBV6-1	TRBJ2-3	CASSELAGTDTQYF
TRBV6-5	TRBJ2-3	CASSYGGADTQYF
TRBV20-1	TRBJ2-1	CSANRQNEQFF
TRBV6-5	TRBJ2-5	CASSYGTGGETQYF
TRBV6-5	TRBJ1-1	CASETRAEAFF
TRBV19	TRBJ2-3	CASSSYTDFGADTQYF
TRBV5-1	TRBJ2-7	CASSLTPYEQYF
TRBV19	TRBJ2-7	CASSTSIHFVYEQYF
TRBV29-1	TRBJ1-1	CSVEDDKNTEAFF
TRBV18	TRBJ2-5	CASSPPDRGRWETQYF
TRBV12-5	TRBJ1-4	CASGAHRTGVEKLFF
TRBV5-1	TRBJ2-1	CASSLEGTVYNEQFF
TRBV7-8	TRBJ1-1	CASSFRPGPEAFF
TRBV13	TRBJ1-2	CASSMGRGGGYTF
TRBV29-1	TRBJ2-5	CSVPIQGGETQYF
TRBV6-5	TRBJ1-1	CASSRGGEAFF
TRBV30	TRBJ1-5	CAWAPGTSMLPQHF
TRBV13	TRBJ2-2	CASSLKVGTGELFF
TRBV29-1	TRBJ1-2	CSVESLSRTF
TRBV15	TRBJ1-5	CATSRVGNQPQHF
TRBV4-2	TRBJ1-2	CASSPKGGGGRYGYTF
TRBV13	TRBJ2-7	CASSKGANYEQYF
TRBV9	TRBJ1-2	CASSVERYGYTF
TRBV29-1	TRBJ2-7	CSAGTDLTYEQYF
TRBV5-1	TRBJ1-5	CASSLFYRRDAPQHF
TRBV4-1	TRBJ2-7	CASSQDPVNEQYF
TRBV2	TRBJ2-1	CASILLDRSGVF
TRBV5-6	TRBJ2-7	CASSLGLAGGEQYF
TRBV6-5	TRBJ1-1	CASSYLSNTEAFF
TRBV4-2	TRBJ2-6	CASSQVPQVAGANVLTF
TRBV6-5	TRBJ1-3	CASTRTGRGNTIYF
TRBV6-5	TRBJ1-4	CASSPQSRGEKLFF
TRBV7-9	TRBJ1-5	CASSSGGNNQPQHF